This TCR beta chain was recovered during a study of blood T cell repertoires in COVID-19. Study summary: Samples representing acute and convalescent COVID-19 were sourced from the United States, Italy and Spain.

V was clipped by 10 bases and J by 5 bases; unmatched bases: 17. CDR3 size: 16 residues. Per the germline V gene, CDR1 is MGHDK and CDR2 is SYGVNS. Assay used: immunoSEQ multiplex PCR; TCRdb lists only in-frame clones, some missing. The sample has more than 300,000 clones, about 90% seen once. Sequencing used PBMCs or T cells enriched from blood (not recorded which). The receptor comes from a man aged 40-55 years in a cohort exposed to, infected with or recovered from COVID-19 (not recorded which). The chain employs TRBV25-1 and TRBJ2-7; 10 bases match TRBD1. CDR3 sequence (DNA): TGTGCCAACACCCCGGGACAGGGGAACGGGAGCAACGAGCAGTACTTC. It codes for CANTPGQGNGSNEQYF.